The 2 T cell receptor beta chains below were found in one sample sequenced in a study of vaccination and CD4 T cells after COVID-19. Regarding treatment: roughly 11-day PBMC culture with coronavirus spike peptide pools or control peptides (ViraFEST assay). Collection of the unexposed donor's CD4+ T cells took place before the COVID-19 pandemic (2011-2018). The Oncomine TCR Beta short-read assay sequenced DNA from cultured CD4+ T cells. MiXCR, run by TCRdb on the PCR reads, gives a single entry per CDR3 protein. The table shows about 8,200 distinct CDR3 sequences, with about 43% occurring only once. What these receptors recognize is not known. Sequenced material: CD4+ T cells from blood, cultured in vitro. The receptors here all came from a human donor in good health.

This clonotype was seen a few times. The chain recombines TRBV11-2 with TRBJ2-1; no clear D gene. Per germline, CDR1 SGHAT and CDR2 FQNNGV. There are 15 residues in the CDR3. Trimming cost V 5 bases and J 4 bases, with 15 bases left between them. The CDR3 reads CASSPKGGPYNEQFF. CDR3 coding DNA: TGTGCCAGCAGCCCCAAAGGCGGCCCGTACAATGAGCAGTTCTTC.

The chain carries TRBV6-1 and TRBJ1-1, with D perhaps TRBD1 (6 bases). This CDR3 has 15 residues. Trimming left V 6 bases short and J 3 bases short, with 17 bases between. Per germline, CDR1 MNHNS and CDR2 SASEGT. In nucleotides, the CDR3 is TGTGCCAGCAGCTATGTAACGACAGGCCACACTGAAGCTTTCTTT. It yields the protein CASSYVTTGHTEAFF.